This T cell receptor (beta chain) is from a study of molecular identifiers for immune sequencing clone quantification. General study results and limits: Jurkat TCR RNA from one cell was spiked into about a million naive cells, and it was reportedly detectable there.

Trimming removed 8 bases at V and 2 bases at J, with 13 bases between. From germline, CDR1 is SEHNR and CDR2 FQNEAQ (reference sequence). CDR3 length equals 13 residues. MiXCR, run by TCRdb on the PCR reads, gives a single entry per CDR3 protein. The data show around 82,000 distinct CDR3 sequences, with about 20% seen just once and around 0.88% held by the top ten. This clonotype has ten or more counts. The antigen is unknown. Material: naive CD8+ T cells from blood, with Jurkat cell RNA spiked in. Subset defined: FACS-sorted CD8+CD4-CCR7+CD45RA+ naive T cells. This receptor was obtained from a human donor in good health. Some libraries in this study had Jurkat cell RNA spiked in. The genes are TRBV7-9 and TRBJ2-7; TRBD2 is a possible D gene (6 bases). Here the CDR3 DNA reads TGTGCCAGCTCTGCGGGATATGCCTACGAGCAGTACTTC. Translated, it gives CASSAGYAYEQYF.